This entry lists 14 T cell receptor beta chains sequenced from one sample in a study of shared clonotypes between healthy human individuals (dated by TCRdb to about 2020). Libraries were built with the immunoSEQ multiplex PCR assay. As stored in TCRdb, this immuneACCESS dataset retains in-frame rearrangements with V and J assigned. A fraction of the clones does not appear; measured against another copy, unresolved V genes explain less than half of the discrepancy, and the remainder lacks a known reason. This sample lists 2 million to 2.5 million clones; approximately 93% were detected once. Roughly 0.36% of the sample goes to the ten largest clones. Sequenced sample: naive CD4+ T cells from PBMCs. In the paper's terms, the cell subset or site label means: CD45RA+ positively selected. The source is a man aged 18 to 29 in good health. Some clones in this sample may be carry-over from other donors' samples.

The rearrangement joins TRBV28 to TRBJ1-4; 10 positions match TRBD1. Trimming took 4 bases from V and 5 from J; bases not matched to a gene: 4. Germline values: CDR1 MDHEN, CDR2 SYDVKM. This CDR3 spans 15 amino acids. As DNA, the CDR3 is TGTGCCAGCAGTTCCACGGGACAGGGGAATGAAAAACTGTTTTTT. This gives the protein CASSSTGQGNEKLFF.

The V gene is TRBV5-8, the J gene TRBJ2-3; D ambiguous. V lost 4 bases to trimming and J lost 0 bases, with 12 bases between them. Germline assignment: CDR1 SGHTS and CDR2 YDEGEE. This CDR3 comprises 15 residues. CDR3: CASSLVGGSTDTQYF. CDR3 sequence (DNA): TGTGCCAGCAGCCTAGTGGGCGGTAGCACAGATACGCAGTATTTT.

V and J are TRBV27 and TRBJ2-7; no definite D call. This CDR3 spans 15 amino acids. The germline V gene encodes CDR1 MNHEY and CDR2 SMNVEV (reference sequence). Trimming left V 6 bases short and J 7 bases short, with 22 bases between. The CDR3 protein is CASSALPDPLSEQYF. In DNA form, the CDR3 reads TGTGCCAGCAGCGCCCTCCCGGACCCTCTCTCGGAGCAGTACTTC.

This clone was counted a single time. J is TRBJ1-1 and V is TRBV19; D is perhaps TRBD1 (5 bases). This CDR3 spans 16 amino acids. Trimming pared 7 bases from V and 5 bases from J, leaving 23 bases between. Germline values: CDR1 LNHDA, CDR2 SQIVND (reference sequence). The CDR3 loop is CASTESGTFVWTEAFF. In DNA form, the CDR3 reads TGTGCCAGTACCGAAAGTGGGACGTTCGTGTGGACTGAAGCTTTCTTT.

The V call is TRBV28, the J call TRBJ1-3; TRBD1 matches 7 bases. The CDR3 is made up of 17 amino acids. V was clipped by 6 bases and J by 4 bases; unmatched bases: 15. Per germline, CDR1 MDHEN and CDR2 SYDVKM. The CDR3 here is CASRIPSGAGGGNTIYF. The CDR3 DNA follows: TGTGCCAGCAGAATCCCCTCCGGGGCAGGGGGGGGAAACACCATATATTTT. The complete variable domain, with remaining parts taken from reference TRBV28 and TRBJ1-3, reads DVKVTQSSRYLVKRTGEKVFLECVQDMDHENMFWYRQDPGLGLRLIYFSYDVKMKEKGDIPEGYSVSREKKERFSLILESASTNQTSMYLCASRIPSGAGGGNTIYFGEGSWLTVV.

This clone was detected once. The rearrangement uses TRBV6-5 and TRBJ1-2; no firm D call. Germline assignment: CDR1 MNHEY and CDR2 SVGAGI. The CDR3 extends over 16 amino acids. With 4 bases removed from V and 4 bases from J, the gap between germline ends came to 19 bases. The CDR3 bases are TGTGCCAGCAGTTCCGCGGGGTTCGCCCAAAGCTATGGCTACACCTTC. The encoded protein is CASSSAGFAQSYGYTF.

This chain uses TRBV5-1 with TRBJ2-1; 7 nucleotides match TRBD2. This CDR3 is 16 amino acids long. Trimming removed 2 bases from V and 0 bases from J; junction bases left unmatched: 5. CDR1 is SGHRS and CDR2 is YFSETQ in the germline V gene. CDR3 protein: CASSLDGGSSYNEQFF. The CDR3 nucleotides read TGCGCCAGCAGCTTAGACGGGGGGAGCTCCTACAATGAGCAGTTCTTC.

The rearrangement uses TRBV5-6 and TRBJ2-7; D is possibly TRBD1 (7 bases). The CDR3 runs to 14 residues. The germline gives CDR1 SGHDT, CDR2 YYEEEE. Deletions cut 4 bases from V and 6 bases from J, with 17 bases between. CDR3 coding DNA: TGTGCCAGCAGCCCGACAGGGAGGCAAAGCGAGCAGTACTTC. It encodes CASSPTGRQSEQYF.

V usage is TRBV6-5 and J usage is TRBJ1-2, with 7 bases identical to TRBD1. Germline V gene data show CDR1 as MNHEY and CDR2 as SVGAGI. The CDR3 is made up of 16 amino acids. V dropped 4 bases and J dropped 2; count of bases not matched to a gene: 10. This CDR3 is CASSSTTGVPNYGYTF. Written as DNA, the CDR3 is TGTGCCAGCAGTTCCACTACAGGGGTCCCCAACTATGGCTACACCTTC.

CDR3 DNA: TGCGCCAGCAGCCAAGAGGGGGGACAGGGCAACACTGAAGCTTTCTTT. Amino acid sequence: CASSQEGGQGNTEAFF. The chain is built from TRBV4-3 and TRBJ1-1; 9 bases map to TRBD1. Germline lookup yields CDR1 LGHNA and CDR2 YSLEER. Trimming cost V 0 bases and J 2 bases; bases outside gene matches: 4. The CDR3 sequence is 16 residues long.

The chain joins TRBV5-8 to TRBJ2-1, with D perhaps TRBD1 (5 bases). V lost 4 bases to trimming and J lost 3 bases, with 11 bases between them. This CDR3 has 14 amino acids. Germline loops: CDR1 SGHTS, CDR2 YDEGEE. This chain's CDR3 is CASSLTVLYNEQFF. The CDR3 DNA reads TGTGCCAGCAGCCTGACAGTCCTCTACAATGAGCAGTTCTTC.

The gene calls are TRBV2 and TRBJ2-1; tentatively, D is TRBD1 (6 bases). Germline V gene data show CDR1 as SNHLY and CDR2 as FYNNEI. The CDR3 has 14 residues. Between the trimmed V and J ends, which lost 6 bases and 2 bases, there was a span of 11 bases. In DNA form, the CDR3 reads TGTGCCAGCAGACAGGGAGCCACCTACAATGAGCAGTTCTTC. Translating gives CASRQGATYNEQFF. Full variable domain (missing parts from reference TRBV2 and TRBJ2-1): EPEVTQTPSHQVTQMGQEVILRCVPISNHLYFYWYRQILGQKVEFLVSFYNNEISEKSEIFDDQFSVERPDGSNFTLKIRSTKLEDSAMYFCASRQGATYNEQFFGPGTRLTVL.

V gene TRBV19 combines with J gene TRBJ1-3, with TRBD1 identical over 9 bases. The length of the CDR3 is 16 residues. V was pared by 5 bases and J by 3 bases, with 8 bases of the junction left unmatched. The germline V gene has CDR1 LNHDA and CDR2 SQIVND (reference sequence). CDR3 amino acids: CASSVTGTGFGNTIYF. The DNA of the CDR3 is TGTGCCAGTAGTGTCACCGGGACAGGGTTTGGAAACACCATATATTTT.

The chain combines TRBV19 with TRBJ2-4, with D perhaps TRBD2 (6 bases). Trimming stripped 2 bases from V and 6 bases from J, with 11 bases between. Germline assignment: CDR1 LNHDA and CDR2 SQIVND (reference sequence). The CDR3 is 14 amino acids. The CDR3 here is CASSITGGRNIQYF. The CDR3 coding sequence is TGTGCCAGTAGTATAACCGGGGGTAGAAACATTCAGTACTTC.